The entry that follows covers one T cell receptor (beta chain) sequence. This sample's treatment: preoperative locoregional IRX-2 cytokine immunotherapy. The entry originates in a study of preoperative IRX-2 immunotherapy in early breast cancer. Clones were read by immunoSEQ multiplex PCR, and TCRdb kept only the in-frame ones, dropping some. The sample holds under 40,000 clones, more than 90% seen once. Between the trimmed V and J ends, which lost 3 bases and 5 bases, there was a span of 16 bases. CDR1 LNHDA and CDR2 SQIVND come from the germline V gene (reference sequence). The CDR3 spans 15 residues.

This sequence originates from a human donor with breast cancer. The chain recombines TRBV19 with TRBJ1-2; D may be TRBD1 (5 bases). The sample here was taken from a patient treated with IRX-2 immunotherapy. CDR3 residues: CASSISGGALYGYTF. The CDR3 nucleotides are TGTGCCAGTAGTATTAGCGGGGGAGCTTTGTATGGCTACACCTTC.